The present TCR beta chain was sequenced within a study of spatial heterogeneity in lung cancer. V was shortened by 1 base and J by 7 bases, with 11 bases between the two germline ends. The CDR3 sequence is 15 residues long. Germline CDR1 is SGHTA and CDR2 is FQGTGA. TCRdb processed the 5' RACE reads anew with MiXCR; each CDR3 protein has one entry. In the table there are about 20,000 distinct CDR3 sequences, 7% of which are singletons. The study, taken as a whole, reports: How many expanded intratumoral alpha and beta TCRs were present tracked the tumor mutation count, which was a count of nonsynonymous mutations. Expanded TCR counts, ubiquitous and regional, correlated respectively with ubiquitous and regional nonsynonymous mutation counts.

This clonotype was seen many times. What it binds is not known. Specified time point: sample taken at primary tumor resection. The V call is TRBV7-3, the J call TRBJ1-6, with D possibly TRBD1 on 5 matching bases. This specimen consisted of lung tumor tissue, obtained at surgery. This TCR derives from a female donor with early-stage non-small cell lung cancer. CDR3 bases: TGTGCCAGCAGCTTAAATCCCGCAGGGAATTCACCCCTCCACTTT. Its translation is CASSLNPAGNSPLHF.